This T cell receptor (beta chain) was sequenced for a study of blood T cell repertoires in COVID-19. Background on the study: The origin of the acute and convalescent COVID-19 samples was the United States, Italy and Spain. PBMCs, B-cell-depleted T cells, or T cells were the source of the cDNA or gDNA that made up the material.

Study processing details: The authors estimated nucleated cell counts from reference gene primer amplification. Data came from immunoSEQ multiplex PCR; TCRdb stores just in-frame clones and leaves some out. V and J calls and clone size are given by that table; D and trimming were obtained from the DNA. Among 200,000 to 300,000 clones listed, around 82% were seen once. Sequencing was carried out using peripheral blood. The sequence was collected from a human donor in a cohort sampled during active COVID-19.

DNA of the CDR3: TGTGCCAGCAGCCAAGATTGGGAGGGAAGCTACACCTTC. Translation: CASSQDWEGSYTF. This rearrangement joins TRBV3-1 (or the pseudogene TRBV3-2) to TRBJ1-2; D unresolved. The germline V and J ends were trimmed by 0 bases and 9 bases, with 11 bases remaining between them. The CDR3 contains 13 residues. CDR1 and CDR2 from the germline V gene are LGHDT and YNNKEL (reference sequence).